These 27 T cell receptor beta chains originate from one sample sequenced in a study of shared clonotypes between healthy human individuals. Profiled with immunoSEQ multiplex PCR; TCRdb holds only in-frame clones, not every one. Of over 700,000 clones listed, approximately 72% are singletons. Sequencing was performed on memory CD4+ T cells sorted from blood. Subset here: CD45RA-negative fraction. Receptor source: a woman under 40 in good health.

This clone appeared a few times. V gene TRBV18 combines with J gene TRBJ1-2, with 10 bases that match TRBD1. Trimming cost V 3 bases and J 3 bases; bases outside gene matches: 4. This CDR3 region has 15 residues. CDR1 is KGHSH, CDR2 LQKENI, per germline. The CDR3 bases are TGTGCCAGCTCACCGGAGACAGGGGGCGACTATGGCTACACCTTC. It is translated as CASSPETGGDYGYTF. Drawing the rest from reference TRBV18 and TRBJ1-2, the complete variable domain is NAGVMQNPRHLVRRRGQEARLRCSPMKGHSHVYWYRQLPEEGLKFMVYLQKENIIDESGMPKERFSAEFPKEGPSILRIQQVVRGDSAAYFCASSPETGGDYGYTFGSGTRLTVV.

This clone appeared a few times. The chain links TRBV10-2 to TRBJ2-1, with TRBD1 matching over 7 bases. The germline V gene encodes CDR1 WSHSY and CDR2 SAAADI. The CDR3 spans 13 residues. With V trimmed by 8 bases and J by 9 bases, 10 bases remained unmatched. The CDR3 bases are TGCGCCAGCGGAGAACAGGGGCTTGGTGAGCAGTTCTTC. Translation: CASGEQGLGEQFF.

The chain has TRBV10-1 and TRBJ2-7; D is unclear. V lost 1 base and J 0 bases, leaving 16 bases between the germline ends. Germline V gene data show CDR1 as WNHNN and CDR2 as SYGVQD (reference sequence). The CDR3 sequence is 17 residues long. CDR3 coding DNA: TGCGCCAGCAGTGAGTTAACTGTAAGCTGGGACTCCTACGAGCAGTACTTC. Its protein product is CASSELTVSWDSYEQYF.

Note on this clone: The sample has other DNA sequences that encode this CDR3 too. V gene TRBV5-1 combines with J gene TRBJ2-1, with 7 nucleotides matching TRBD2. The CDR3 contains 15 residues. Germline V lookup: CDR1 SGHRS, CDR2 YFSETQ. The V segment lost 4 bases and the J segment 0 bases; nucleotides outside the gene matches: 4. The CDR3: CASSPSSGSYNEQFF. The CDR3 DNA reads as TGCGCCAGCAGCCCCTCTAGCGGCTCCTACAATGAGCAGTTCTTC.

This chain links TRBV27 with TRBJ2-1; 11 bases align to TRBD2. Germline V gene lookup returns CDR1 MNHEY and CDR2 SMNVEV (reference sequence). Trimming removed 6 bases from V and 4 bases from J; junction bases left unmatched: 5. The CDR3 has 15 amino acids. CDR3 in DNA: TGTGCCAGCAGGAAAACTAGCGGGGGATACAATGAGCAGTTCTTC. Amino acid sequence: CASRKTSGGYNEQFF.

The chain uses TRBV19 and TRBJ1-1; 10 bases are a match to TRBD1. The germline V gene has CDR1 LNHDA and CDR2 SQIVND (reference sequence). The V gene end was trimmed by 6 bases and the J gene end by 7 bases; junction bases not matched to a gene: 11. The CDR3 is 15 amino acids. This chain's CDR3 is CASSRSGTGAYEAFF. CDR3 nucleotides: TGTGCCAGTAGCCGATCGGGGACAGGGGCTTATGAAGCTTTCTTT.

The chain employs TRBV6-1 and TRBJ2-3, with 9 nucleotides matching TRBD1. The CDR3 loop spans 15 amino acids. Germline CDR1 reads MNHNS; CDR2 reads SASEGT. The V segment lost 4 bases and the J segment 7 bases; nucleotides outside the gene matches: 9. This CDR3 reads CASSGEGQGRNTQYF. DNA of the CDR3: TGTGCCAGCAGTGGGGAGGGACAGGGTAGGAATACGCAGTATTTT.

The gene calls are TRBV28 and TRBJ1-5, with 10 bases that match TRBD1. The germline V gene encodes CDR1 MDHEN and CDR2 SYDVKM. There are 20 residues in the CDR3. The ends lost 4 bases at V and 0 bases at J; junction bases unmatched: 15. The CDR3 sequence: CASSSRLWTGGPYSNQPQHF. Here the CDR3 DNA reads TGTGCCAGCAGTTCGAGGCTTTGGACAGGGGGACCTTATAGCAATCAGCCCCAGCATTTT.

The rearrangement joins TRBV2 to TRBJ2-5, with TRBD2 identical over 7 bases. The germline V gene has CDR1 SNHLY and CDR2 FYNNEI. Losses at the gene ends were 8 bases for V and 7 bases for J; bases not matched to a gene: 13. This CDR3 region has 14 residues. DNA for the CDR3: TGTGCCAGCGGGGACTACCACAAAGGAGGGACCCAGTACTTC. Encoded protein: CASGDYHKGGTQYF.

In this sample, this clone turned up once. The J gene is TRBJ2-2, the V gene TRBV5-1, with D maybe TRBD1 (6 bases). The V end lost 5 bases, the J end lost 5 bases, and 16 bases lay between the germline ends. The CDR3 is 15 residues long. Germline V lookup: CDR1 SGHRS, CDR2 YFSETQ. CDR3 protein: CASRLTGIRTGELFF. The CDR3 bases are TGCGCCAGCAGATTAACAGGGATAAGAACCGGGGAGCTGTTTTTT.

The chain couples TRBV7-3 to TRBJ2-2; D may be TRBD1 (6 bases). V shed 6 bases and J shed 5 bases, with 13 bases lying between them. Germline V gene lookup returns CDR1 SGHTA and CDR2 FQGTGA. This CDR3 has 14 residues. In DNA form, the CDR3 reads TGTGCCAGCAGACTAACAGGGACAACCGGGGAGCTGTTTTTT. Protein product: CASRLTGTTGELFF.

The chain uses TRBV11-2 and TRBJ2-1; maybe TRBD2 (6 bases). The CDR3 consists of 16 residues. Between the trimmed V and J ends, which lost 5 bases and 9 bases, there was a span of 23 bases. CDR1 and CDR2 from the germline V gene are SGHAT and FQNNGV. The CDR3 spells CASSRWGDGLQSEQFF. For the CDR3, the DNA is TGTGCCAGCAGCCGGTGGGGGGACGGGCTTCAAAGTGAGCAGTTCTTC. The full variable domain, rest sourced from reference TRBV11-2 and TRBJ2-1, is EAGVAQSPRYKIIEKRQSVAFWCNPISGHATLYWYQQILGQGPKLLIQFQNNGVVDDSQLPKDRFSAERLKGVDSTLKIQPAKLEDSAVYLCASSRWGDGLQSEQFFGPGTRLTVL.

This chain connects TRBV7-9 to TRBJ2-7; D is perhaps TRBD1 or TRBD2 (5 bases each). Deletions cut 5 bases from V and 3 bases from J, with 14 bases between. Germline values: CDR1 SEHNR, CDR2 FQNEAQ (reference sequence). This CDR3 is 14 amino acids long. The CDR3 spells CASSPAGTLYEQYF. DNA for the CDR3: TGTGCCAGCAGCCCCGCCGGGACCCTCTACGAGCAGTACTTC.

CDR3 sequence: CASSPAGTGLGEQYF. CDR3 sequence (DNA): TGCGCCAGCAGCCCGGCCGGGACAGGGTTAGGCGAGCAGTACTTC. The gene calls are TRBV4-1 and TRBJ2-5, with 9 bases that match TRBD1. The DNA end is more similar to TRBJ2-7, so the J call may be wrong. This CDR3 is 15 amino acids long. Germline V gene data show CDR1 as MGHRA and CDR2 as YSYEKL.

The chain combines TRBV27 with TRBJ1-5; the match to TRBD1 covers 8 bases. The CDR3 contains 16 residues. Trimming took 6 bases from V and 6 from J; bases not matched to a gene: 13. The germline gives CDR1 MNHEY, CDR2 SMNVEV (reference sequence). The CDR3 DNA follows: TGTGCCAGCAGCTCGGGGGCAGGGGGCGTGAGTCAGCCCCAGCATTTT. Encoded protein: CASSSGAGGVSQPQHF.

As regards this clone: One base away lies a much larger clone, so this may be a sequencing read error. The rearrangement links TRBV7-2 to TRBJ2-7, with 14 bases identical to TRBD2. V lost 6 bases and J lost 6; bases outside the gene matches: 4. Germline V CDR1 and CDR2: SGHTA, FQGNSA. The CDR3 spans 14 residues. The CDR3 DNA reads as TGTGCCAGCAGTCGACTAGCGGGAGGGCTCGAGCAGTACTTC. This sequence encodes CASSRLAGGLEQYF.

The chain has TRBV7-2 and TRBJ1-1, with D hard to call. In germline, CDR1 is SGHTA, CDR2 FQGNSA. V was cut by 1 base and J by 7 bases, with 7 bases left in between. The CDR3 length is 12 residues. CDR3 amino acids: CASSLGWGEAFF. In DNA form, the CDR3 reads TGTGCCAGCAGCTTAGGATGGGGTGAAGCTTTCTTT.

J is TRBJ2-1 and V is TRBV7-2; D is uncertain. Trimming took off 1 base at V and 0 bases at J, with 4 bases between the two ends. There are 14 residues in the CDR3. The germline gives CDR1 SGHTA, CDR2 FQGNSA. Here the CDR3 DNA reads TGTGCCAGCAGCTTAGGGGGCTCCTACAATGAGCAGTTCTTC. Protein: CASSLGGSYNEQFF.

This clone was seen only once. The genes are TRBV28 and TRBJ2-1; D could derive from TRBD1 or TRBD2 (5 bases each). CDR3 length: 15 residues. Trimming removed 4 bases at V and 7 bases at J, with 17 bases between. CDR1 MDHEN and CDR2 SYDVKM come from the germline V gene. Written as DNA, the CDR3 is TGTGCCAGCAGTTCCCACGGGGCGGACCTTAATGAGCAGTTCTTC. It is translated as CASSSHGADLNEQFF.

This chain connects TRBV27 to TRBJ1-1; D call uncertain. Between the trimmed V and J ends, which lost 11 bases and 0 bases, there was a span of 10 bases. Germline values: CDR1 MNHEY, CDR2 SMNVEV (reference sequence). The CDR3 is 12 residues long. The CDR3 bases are TGTGCCGGTTCCCCCGTGAACACTGAAGCTTTCTTT. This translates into CAGSPVNTEAFF.

The chain's CDR3 is CASSHPRDGGTDTQYF. The CDR3 DNA follows: TGTGCCAGCAGCCACCCCCGGGACGGAGGCACAGATACGCAGTATTTT. The chain joins TRBV7-2 to TRBJ2-3; D tentatively fits TRBD1 or TRBD2 (5 bases each). In germline, CDR1 is SGHTA, CDR2 FQGNSA. The CDR3 is made up of 16 amino acids. Between the trimmed V and J ends, which lost 5 bases and 1 base, there was a span of 16 bases.

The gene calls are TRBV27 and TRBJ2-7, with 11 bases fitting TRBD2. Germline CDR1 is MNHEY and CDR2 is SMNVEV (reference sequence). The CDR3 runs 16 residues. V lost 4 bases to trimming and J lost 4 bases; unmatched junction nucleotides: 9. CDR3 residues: CASSSRIAGGRYEQYF. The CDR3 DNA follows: TGTGCCAGCAGTTCCCGGATAGCGGGAGGGCGGTACGAGCAGTACTTC.

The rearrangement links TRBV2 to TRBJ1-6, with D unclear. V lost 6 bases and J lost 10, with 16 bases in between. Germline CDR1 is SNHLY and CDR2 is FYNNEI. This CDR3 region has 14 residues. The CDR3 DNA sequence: TGTGCCAGCAGCCGACAAAGGACGGGATCACCCCTCCACTTT. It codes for CASSRQRTGSPLHF.

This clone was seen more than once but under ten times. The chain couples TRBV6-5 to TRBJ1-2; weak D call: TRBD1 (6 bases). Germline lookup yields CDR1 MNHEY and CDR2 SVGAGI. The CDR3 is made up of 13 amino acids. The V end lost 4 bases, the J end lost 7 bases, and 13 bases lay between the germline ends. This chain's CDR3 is CASSWGAGGGYTF. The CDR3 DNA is TGTGCCAGCAGTTGGGGGGCCGGCGGTGGCTACACCTTC.

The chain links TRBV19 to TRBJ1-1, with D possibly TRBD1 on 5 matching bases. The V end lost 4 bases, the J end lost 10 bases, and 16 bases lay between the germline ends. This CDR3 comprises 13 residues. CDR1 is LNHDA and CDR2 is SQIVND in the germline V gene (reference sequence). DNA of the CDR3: TGTGCCAGTAGTACCTCAGGGTTTCGCGGAGCTTTCTTT. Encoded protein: CASSTSGFRGAFF.

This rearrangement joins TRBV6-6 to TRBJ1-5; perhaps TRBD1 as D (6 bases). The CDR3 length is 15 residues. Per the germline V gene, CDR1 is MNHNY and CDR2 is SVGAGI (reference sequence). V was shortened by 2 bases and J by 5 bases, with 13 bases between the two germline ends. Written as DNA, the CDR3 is TGTGCCAGCAGTTACGGACAGCCACCTGATCAGCCCCAGCATTTT. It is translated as CASSYGQPPDQPQHF.

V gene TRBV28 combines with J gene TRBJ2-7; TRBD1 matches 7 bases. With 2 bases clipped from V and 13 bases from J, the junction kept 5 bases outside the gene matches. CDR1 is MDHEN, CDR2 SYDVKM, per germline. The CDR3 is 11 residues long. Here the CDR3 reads CASSLPGQIYF. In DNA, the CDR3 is TGTGCCAGCAGTTTACCGGGACAGATCTACTTC.